The rows below give T cell receptor beta chains drawn from one sample of a study of blood T cell repertoires in COVID-19. Using immunoSEQ multiplex PCR, the repertoire was profiled, and TCRdb retains in-frame clones only, with some absent. The sample shows roughly 110,000 clones, about 89% of them seen only once. The material sequenced was peripheral blood. These TCRs come from a human donor with acute or convalescent COVID-19. The donor label of this sample is uncertain. Each CDR3 is given with its conserved first and last residue. The order of the fields is D gene, V gene, J gene, clone size, CDR3 DNA, CDR3 protein. The D gene is left open where the match is weak. Clone size is stated in some rows and not others, as once, few, many or a class when expanded.

>.|TRBV2|TRBJ1-2|.
TGTGCCAGCAGCGTAGCAGGGTTAGGCTACACCTTC
CASSVAGLGYTF
>.|TRBV5-1|TRBJ1-5|.
TGCGCCAGCAGCGGGGGAGCGGGGCAGCCCCAGCATTTT
CASSGGAGQPQHF
>.|TRBV19|TRBJ2-6|.
TGTGCCAGTGTACCCGGAGGTAGGGGGGCCAACGTCCTGACTTTC
CASVPGGRGANVLTF
>.|TRBV4-3|TRBJ1-2|.
TGCGCCAGCAGCCAATACAACGCAGGGTCTAACTATGGCTACACCTTC
CASSQYNAGSNYGYTF
>TRBD1|TRBV7-8|TRBJ1-2|.
TGTGCCAGCAGCTTAGACAGGGGGGTCGACAAAAGGTCAGCTAACTATGGCTACACCTTC
CASSLDRGVDKRSANYGYTF
>.|TRBV6-6|TRBJ1-5|once
TGTGCCAGCAGGATAAACAGGGATGATCAGCCCCAGCATTTT
CASRINRDDQPQHF
>.|TRBV28|TRBJ1-2|.
TGTGCCAGCTCGAAGGGGCAGGGGAGGGGTGGCTACACCTTC
CASSKGQGRGGYTF
>.|TRBV10-3|TRBJ1-6|.
TGTGCCATCAGTGAGTCGGCAGGGGTTTCCAATTCACCCCTCCACTTT
CAISESAGVSNSPLHF
>TRBD1|TRBV4-3|TRBJ1-3|.
TGCGCCAGCAGCCAAGAACAGGGGCTTATTCCTGGAAACACCATATATTTT
CASSQEQGLIPGNTIYF
>TRBD2|TRBV27|TRBJ2-5|.
TGTGCCAGCAGGCGTGGACTAGCGGGAGAGGAGACCCAGTACTTC
CASRRGLAGEETQYF
>TRBD1|TRBV27|TRBJ1-1|.
TGTGCCAGCAGTAAATACAGGGGTAGGAACACTGAAGCTTTCTTT
CASSKYRGRNTEAFF
>.|TRBV7-9|TRBJ1-2|.
TGTGCCAGCAGCTTAGGGACAGCACATTTCCGCCACTATGGCTACACCTTC
CASSLGTAHFRHYGYTF
>.|TRBV15|TRBJ2-1|.
TGTGCCACCAGCAGAGACAGGGGCCGGAATGAGCAGTTCTTC
CATSRDRGRNEQFF
>.|TRBV28|TRBJ1-1|.
TGTGCCAGCAGTTTTTCAGGGGTGAACACTGAAGCTTTCTTT
CASSFSGVNTEAFF
>.|TRBV6-6|TRBJ1-4|.
TGTGCCAGCAGTTACGAAGCAGGGACAACTAATGAAAAACTGTTTTTT
CASSYEAGTTNEKLFF
>TRBD1|TRBV7-8|TRBJ1-2|.
TGTGCCAGCAGCTGGGGACAGGGTTCGAGAGGGTATGGCTACACCTTC
CASSWGQGSRGYGYTF
>TRBD2|TRBV4-2|TRBJ2-5|.
TGTGCCAGCAGCCAAGTTCTAGCGGGGGCTGGGGCCCAGTACTTC
CASSQVLAGAGAQYF
>.|TRBV27|TRBJ1-1|.
TGTGCCAGCAGTCCCAGGGCAGGGTTCAACACTGAAGCTTTCTTT
CASSPRAGFNTEAFF
>TRBD1|TRBV11-2|TRBJ1-2|.
TGTGCCAGCAGCTTAGAACAGGGGCGGGATGGCTACACCTTC
CASSLEQGRDGYTF
>.|TRBV30|TRBJ1-1|once
TGTGCCTGGAGTGTAGAGGGTTTTACTGAAGCTTTCTTT
CAWSVEGFTEAFF
>TRBD1|TRBV19|TRBJ1-5|.
TGTGCCTGTTCGGGACAGAGCAATCAGCCCCAGCATTTT
CACSGQSNQPQHF
>TRBD2|TRBV19|TRBJ2-1|.
TGTAGTAGCGCGGGGGGGTTGGGCGATGAGCAGTTCTTC
CSSAGGLGDEQFF
>.|TRBV28|TRBJ2-3|.
TGTGCCAGCAGGACGAAGCGGGTTAGCACAGATACGCAGTATTTT
CASRTKRVSTDTQYF
>.|TRBV3-1/TRBV3-2|TRBJ1-6|.
TGTGCCAGCAGCCAAGATTGGGGCCGGGGGGGTAGGAATTCACCCCTCCACTTT
CASSQDWGRGGRNSPLHF
>TRBD1|TRBV6-5|TRBJ1-6|.
TGTGCCAGCAGTTACGGGACAGTAATCAATTCACCCCTCCACTTT
CASSYGTVINSPLHF
>.|TRBV6-1|TRBJ2-7|.
TGTGCCAGCAGTGAGGCTAGTTACCCTTCCTACGAGCAGTACTTC
CASSEASYPSYEQYF
>.|TRBV2|TRBJ1-5|.
TGTGCCAGCAGCCAGGAGGGAGGGGCGCTGGATCAGCCCCAGCATTTT
CASSQEGGALDQPQHF
>.|TRBV2|TRBJ1-1|.
TGTGCCAGCAGTCCACAGGGAAGAGGGACTGAAGCTTTCTTT
CASSPQGRGTEAFF
>.|TRBV5-8|TRBJ2-6|.
TGTGCCAGCAGCCCGGGGGCCGGGGGGAGCTCTGGGGCCAACGTCCTGACTTTC
CASSPGAGGSSGANVLTF
>TRBD1|TRBV28|TRBJ2-3|.
TGTGCCAGCAGTTTATACGGACAGGGTGGCACAGATACGCAGTATTTT
CASSLYGQGGTDTQYF
>.|TRBV7-9|TRBJ1-2|.
TGTGCCAGCAGCCCTTATGAGGGGGACTATGGCTACACCTTC
CASSPYEGDYGYTF
>.|TRBV20-1|TRBJ2-4|.
TGCAGTGCTAGTATGATCGAGGGCTGGGCCAAAAACATTCAGTACTTC
CSASMIEGWAKNIQYF
>TRBD1|TRBV7-3|TRBJ2-5|.
TGTGCCAGCAGCCCGACAGGGTCGGAGACCCAGTACTTC
CASSPTGSETQYF
>.|TRBV6-6|TRBJ2-5|.
TGTGCCAGCAGCCCCCTTACCCTAGTGGGGACCCAGTACTTC
CASSPLTLVGTQYF
>.|TRBV9|TRBJ2-3|.
TGTGCCAGCAGCCCCCACCCCAGTGCGGTAGATACGCAGTATTTT
CASSPHPSAVDTQYF
>.|TRBV3-1/TRBV3-2|TRBJ1-1|.
TGTGCCAGCAGCTACCGGGATGAAGCTTTCTTT
CASSYRDEAFF
>.|TRBV7-8|TRBJ1-1|.
TGTGCCAGCAGCTTAGACCCCCCGCGGGGCACTGAAGCTTTCTTT
CASSLDPPRGTEAFF
>.|TRBV7-8|TRBJ1-1|.
TGTGCCAGCAGCTTAAATCCTTCGAGCACTGAAGCTTTCTTT
CASSLNPSSTEAFF
>TRBD1|TRBV5-6|TRBJ2-7|once
TGTGCCAGCAGCAGCCTGAGGACAGGCCTGACCTACGAGCAGTACTTC
CASSSLRTGLTYEQYF
>TRBD1|TRBV18|TRBJ2-2|.
TGTGCCAGCTCACCAGCGGACAGGGCCGGCGGGGAGCTGTTTTTT
CASSPADRAGGELFF
>TRBD1|TRBV27|TRBJ2-1|.
TGTGCCAGCAGTTCCAGGACAGGGAGATACAATGAGCAGTTCTTC
CASSSRTGRYNEQFF
>TRBD2|TRBV5-1|TRBJ2-1|.
TGCGCCAGCAGCACCCAGACTAGCAGCGATGAGCAGTTCTTC
CASSTQTSSDEQFF